This TCR beta chain was profiled in a study of blood T cell repertoires in COVID-19. Germline-derived CDR1 and CDR2 are LGHNA and YNFKEQ. The CDR3 is 16 amino acids. Trimming took 0 bases from V and 1 from J; bases not matched to a gene: 2. Original processing methods: Amplification from reference gene primers served as the basis for estimated nucleated cell counts. Data came from immunoSEQ multiplex PCR; TCRdb stores just in-frame clones and leaves some out. The V and J calls and clone size come from that table; D and trimming were worked out from the DNA. The profile covers 80,000 to 95,000 clones, with 75% appearing a single time and about 4% taken by the ten largest.

The sample consisted of peripheral blood. The V gene is TRBV4-2, the J gene TRBJ1-2, with 10 bases identical to TRBD1. The sequence derives from a woman between 45 and 65 years old with acute or convalescent COVID-19. CDR3 bases: TGTGCCAGCAGCCAAGATGGGACAGGGGTTAACTATGGCTACACCTTC. Its translation is CASSQDGTGVNYGYTF.